This T cell receptor beta chain was documented in a study of PD-L1 blockade in urothelial cancer. Study summary: Atezolizumab at 1,200 mg intravenously every 3 weeks was started by patients around 2014. Between 0 and 3 chemotherapy regimens preceded treatment for each patient. The analyses of blood took place 3 weeks (second dose) and 6 weeks after treatment start.

As to time point: pretreatment peripheral blood. TCRdb keeps only in-frame clones here, not all; method: immunoSEQ multiplex PCR. The sample consists of tens of thousands of clones, roughly 76% of them appearing once. Trimming shortened V by 2 bases and J by 4 bases, and 11 bases separated the two germline ends. The CDR3 is made up of 13 amino acids. From germline, CDR1 is GTSNPN and CDR2 SVGIG (reference sequence). Here the sequenced sample was PBMCs, taken around atezolizumab (anti-PD-L1) treatment. The J gene is TRBJ2-5, the V gene TRBV30; perhaps TRBD1 as D (7 bases). The TCR originated in a man between 70 and 80 years old with urothelial cancer. This CDR3 reads CAWSYQGGETQYF. CDR3 sequence (DNA): TGTGCCTGGAGTTACCAGGGGGGAGAGACCCAGTACTTC.